This T cell receptor beta chain was sequenced during a study of T cell responses to AZD1222 COVID-19 vaccine (dated by TCRdb to about 2021). In the study overall: Because spike-specific TCR depth and breadth did not differ between the two schedules, AZD1222 recipients who got a second dose at roughly 4 weeks were pooled with those who got a second dose at roughly 12 weeks. TCR sequencing covered 230 to 250 trial participants: 200 to 220 given two doses of AZD1222 and approximately 25 given two doses of MenACWY control vaccine. Trial participants were enrolled into age subgroups of 18-55, 56-69 and 70-plus years, which contained 148, 28 and 57 TCR-sequenced participants, respectively. On the study overall, not on this receptor specifically: Because no day 14 peak-response samples were available, the repertoires could be characterized only after the peak T cell response. The 56-69-year group was small, and its depth increase did not reach significance, likely because of low power. A significant rise in spike-specific TCR breadth and depth was observed after two AZD1222 doses relative to day 0 and relative to MenACWY recipients. The whole spike protein was spanned by vaccine-associated CD4 TCRs, and dominant responses were seen in regions 160-218 and 743-854. Reportedly, close to half of the unique spike-specific TCRs recognized epitopes lying outside the regions that are mutated in the B.1.351 and B.1.1.7 variants. Participants were mostly white British and included more females than males, and it was suggested by the authors that clonal diversity may have been underestimated. Conclusions about previously exposed vaccinees are limited, since just a handful of AZD1222 recipients were seropositive for SARS-CoV-2 at baseline.

Worth noting for this clone: This clone's antigen is unknown. The record has no base qualities; no much larger clone is one base away.

Taken with the paper, the label for time point translates to: baseline before first vaccination. The vaccinee samples were drawn from two UK trials, COV001 and COV002, one of which was a single-blind randomized controlled phase 2/3 trial testing AZD1222 (ChAdOx1 nCoV-19) in healthy adults. Trial participant PBMC samples were collected at day 0 and day 28 after the second dose for TCRbeta chain sequencing. The CDR3 regions of human TCRbeta chains were analyzed by immunosequencing. As for the authors' bioinformatics: TCRs in the repertoires were matched against a reference library of SARS-CoV-2-specific TCRs that had been generated with the MIRA antigen-specificity platform. Breadth was defined as the fraction of unique TCRs that were SARS-CoV-2-associated. Depth was defined as the fraction of total T cells that were SARS-CoV-2-associated. Using the MIRA data, every spike-specific TCR was mapped to the spike region that the TCR reacted to and assigned to either a CD4 or a CD8 class. Log10-transformed breadth and depth values were compared by one-way ANOVA with Sidak's multiple comparisons tests. In TCRdb, the immuneACCESS table is reduced to in-frame sequences with V and J assigned. These tables do not hold every clone; where another copy was compared, an unresolved V gene accounts for under half, and the others remain unexplained. V and J calls and clone size are copied from that table; D and trimming were computed from the DNA. In this sample the table shows around 120,000 clones, about 91% of which occur a single time. Of the sample, approximately 2.5% is held by the ten largest clones.

The CDR3 goes from the cysteine to the phenylalanine over 12 residues. Solely the CDR3 DNA is kept, with 36 bases framed from the first base. V is clipped by 8 bases and J by 8 bases, and the sequence between their germline boundaries is 15 bases long. According to the germline V gene, CDR1 reads ENHRY and CDR2 reads SYGVKD. The chain is assembled from TRBV10-3 and TRBJ1-2, with TRBD1 as a weak D call on 5 bases. The sequenced sample was peripheral blood, obtained on day 0 of AZD1222 vaccination. The sequence derives from an adult in good health. The CDR3 loop reads CAIRGGKGGYTF. The nucleotides read TGTGCCATCCGTGGGGGGAAGGGGGGCTACACCTTC.